This T cell receptor beta chain was identified during a study of blood T cell repertoires in COVID-19. Study summary: COVID-19 samples from acute and convalescent phases originated in the United States, Italy and Spain. The cDNA or gDNA used as material had been derived from T cells, B-cell-depleted T cells, or PBMCs.

In the study's own analysis: Nucleated cell number was recorded as an estimate derived from reference gene primer amplification. Assay: immunoSEQ multiplex PCR; the TCRdb copy retains only in-frame clones and omits some. The V and J calls and clone size come from that table; D and trimming were worked out from the DNA. The sample lists some 670,000 clones, 70% to 90% occurring once. The sample comprised peripheral blood. This TCR came from a woman aged 18-29 years with acute or convalescent COVID-19.

The CDR3 here is CASRGTGLNTEAFF. The DNA of the CDR3 is TGTGCCAGCAGGGGGACAGGACTGAACACTGAAGCTTTCTTT. The J gene is TRBJ1-1, the V gene TRBV2; 8 bases align to TRBD1. Germline CDR1 SNHLY, CDR2 FYNNEI. The CDR3 is 14 amino acids. V was pared by 6 bases and J by 0 bases, with 3 bases of the junction left unmatched.